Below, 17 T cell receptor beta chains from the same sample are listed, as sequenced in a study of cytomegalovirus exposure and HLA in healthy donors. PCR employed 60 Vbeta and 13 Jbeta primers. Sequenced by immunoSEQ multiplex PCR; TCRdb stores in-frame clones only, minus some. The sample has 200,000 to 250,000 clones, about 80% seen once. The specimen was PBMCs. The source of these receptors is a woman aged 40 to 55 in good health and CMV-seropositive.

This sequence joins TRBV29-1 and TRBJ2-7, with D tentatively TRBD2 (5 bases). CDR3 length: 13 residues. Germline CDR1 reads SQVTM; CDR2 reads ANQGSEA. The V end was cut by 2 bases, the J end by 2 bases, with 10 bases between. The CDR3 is CSVELPGTYEQYF. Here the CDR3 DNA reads TGCAGCGTTGAACTGCCGGGAACCTACGAGCAGTACTTC.

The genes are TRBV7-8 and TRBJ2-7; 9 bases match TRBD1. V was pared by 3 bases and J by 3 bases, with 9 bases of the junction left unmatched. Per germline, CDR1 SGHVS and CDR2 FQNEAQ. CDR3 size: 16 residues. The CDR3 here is CASSFGTPGQGYEQYF. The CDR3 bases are TGTGCCAGCAGCTTCGGGACTCCGGGACAGGGCTACGAGCAGTACTTC.

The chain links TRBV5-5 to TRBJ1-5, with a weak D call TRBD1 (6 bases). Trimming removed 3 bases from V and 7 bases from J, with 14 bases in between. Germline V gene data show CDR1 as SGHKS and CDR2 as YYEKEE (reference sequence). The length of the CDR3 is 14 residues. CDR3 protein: CASSSLGGDQPQHF. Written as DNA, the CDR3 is TGTGCCAGCAGCTCCCTAGGGGGAGACCAGCCCCAGCATTTT.

Written as DNA, the CDR3 is TGTGCCAGCTCTACCTCTAGGGGAAGCAATCAGCCCCAGCATTTT. This sequence encodes CASSTSRGSNQPQHF. The chain uses TRBV6-1 and TRBJ1-5, with TRBD1 as a possible D gene (5 bases). V dropped 8 bases and J dropped 1 base, with 15 bases sitting between them. Germline V gene lookup returns CDR1 MNHNS and CDR2 SASEGT. The CDR3 loop spans 15 amino acids.

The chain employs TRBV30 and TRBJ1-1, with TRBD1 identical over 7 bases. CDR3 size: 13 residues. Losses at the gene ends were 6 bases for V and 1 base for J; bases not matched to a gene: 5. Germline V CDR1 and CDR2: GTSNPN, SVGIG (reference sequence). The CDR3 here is CACNRGPNTEAFF. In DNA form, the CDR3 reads TGTGCCTGTAACAGGGGCCCGAACACTGAAGCTTTCTTT.

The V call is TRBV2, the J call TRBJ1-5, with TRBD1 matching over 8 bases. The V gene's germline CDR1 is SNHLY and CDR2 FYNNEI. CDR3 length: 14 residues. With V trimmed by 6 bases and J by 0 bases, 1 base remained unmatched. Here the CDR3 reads CASRQGVSNQPQHF. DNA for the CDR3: TGTGCCAGCAGACAGGGGGTTAGCAATCAGCCCCAGCATTTT.

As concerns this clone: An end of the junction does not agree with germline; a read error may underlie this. CDR3 loop: CASSPDRDYEQYF. CDR3 coding DNA: TGTGCTAGCAGCCCGGACAGAGACTACGAGCAGTACTTC. V is TRBV7-7 and J is TRBJ2-7; D perhaps matches TRBD1 (6 bases). CDR3 length: 13 residues. From germline, CDR1 is SSHAT and CDR2 FNYEAQ (reference sequence).

CDR3 amino acids: CASVSGGYTF. The CDR3 bases are TGTGCCAGCGTTTCAGGAGGCTACACCTTC. The J gene is TRBJ1-2, the V gene TRBV6-1; the D is unclear. This CDR3 has 10 residues. Deletions cut 8 bases from V and 8 bases from J, with 9 bases between. CDR1 and CDR2 (germline): MNHNS, SASEGT.

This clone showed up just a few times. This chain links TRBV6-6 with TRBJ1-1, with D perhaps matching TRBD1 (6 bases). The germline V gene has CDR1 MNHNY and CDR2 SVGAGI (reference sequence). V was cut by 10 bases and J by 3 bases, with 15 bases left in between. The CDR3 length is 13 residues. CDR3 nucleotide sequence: TGTGCCATCTCTTCGACAGGCGACACTGAAGCTTTCTTT. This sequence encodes CAISSTGDTEAFF.

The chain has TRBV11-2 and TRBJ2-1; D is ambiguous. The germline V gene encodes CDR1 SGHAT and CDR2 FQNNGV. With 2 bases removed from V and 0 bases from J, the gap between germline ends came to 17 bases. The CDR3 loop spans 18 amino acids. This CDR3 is CASSLLPLLFLSYNEQFF. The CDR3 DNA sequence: TGTGCCAGCAGCTTATTACCACTCTTATTCCTCTCCTACAATGAGCAGTTCTTC.

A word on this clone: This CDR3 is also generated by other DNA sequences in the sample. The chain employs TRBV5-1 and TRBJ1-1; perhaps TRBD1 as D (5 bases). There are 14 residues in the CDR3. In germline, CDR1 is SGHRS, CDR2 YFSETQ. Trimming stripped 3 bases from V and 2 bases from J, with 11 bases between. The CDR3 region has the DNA TGCGCCAGCAGCTCCGGGACTGGCAACACTGAAGCTTTCTTT. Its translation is CASSSGTGNTEAFF.

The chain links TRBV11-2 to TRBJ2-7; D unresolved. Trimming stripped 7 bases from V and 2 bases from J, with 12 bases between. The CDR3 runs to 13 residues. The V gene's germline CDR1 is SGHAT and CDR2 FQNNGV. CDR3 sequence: CASTSSSAYEQYF. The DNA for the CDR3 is TGTGCCAGCACCTCCTCGTCAGCCTACGAGCAGTACTTC.

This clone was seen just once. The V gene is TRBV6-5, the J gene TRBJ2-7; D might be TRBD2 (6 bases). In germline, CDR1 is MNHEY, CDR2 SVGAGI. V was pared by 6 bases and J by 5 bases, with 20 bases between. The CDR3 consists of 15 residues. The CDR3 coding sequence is TGTGCCAGCAGCCTCCTTGGGGGGATTGACAACGAGCAGTACTTC. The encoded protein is CASSLLGGIDNEQYF.

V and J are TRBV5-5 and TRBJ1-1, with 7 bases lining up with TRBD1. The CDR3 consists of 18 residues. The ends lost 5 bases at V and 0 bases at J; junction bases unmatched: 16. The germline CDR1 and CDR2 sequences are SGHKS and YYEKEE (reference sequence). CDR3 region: CASSSDGTVEFMNTEAFF. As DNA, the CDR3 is TGTGCCAGCAGTTCCGACGGGACAGTAGAATTCATGAACACTGAAGCTTTCTTT.

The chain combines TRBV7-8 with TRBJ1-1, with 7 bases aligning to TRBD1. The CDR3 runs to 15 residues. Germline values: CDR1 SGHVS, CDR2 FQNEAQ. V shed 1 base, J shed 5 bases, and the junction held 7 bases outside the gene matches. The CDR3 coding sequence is TGTGCCAGCAGCTTAGTTGAGGGGGCGAGGACTGAAGCTTTCTTT. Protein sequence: CASSLVEGARTEAFF.

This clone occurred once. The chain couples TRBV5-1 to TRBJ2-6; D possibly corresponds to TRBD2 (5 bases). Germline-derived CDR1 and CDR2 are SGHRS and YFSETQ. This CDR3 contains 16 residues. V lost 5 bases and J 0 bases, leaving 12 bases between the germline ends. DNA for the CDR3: TGCGCCAGCAGGCCAACTAGTAACTCTGGGGCCAACGTCCTGACTTTC. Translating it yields CASRPTSNSGANVLTF.

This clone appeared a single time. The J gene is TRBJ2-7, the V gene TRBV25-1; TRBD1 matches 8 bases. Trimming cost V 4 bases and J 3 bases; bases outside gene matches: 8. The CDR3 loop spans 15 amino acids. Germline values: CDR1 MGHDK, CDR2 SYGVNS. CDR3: CASSVTNRGIYEQYF. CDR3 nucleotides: TGTGCCAGCAGTGTAACAAACAGGGGGATCTACGAGCAGTACTTC.